This note documents a single T cell receptor (beta chain) sequence. The data belong to a study of blood T cell repertoires in COVID-19. In the study overall: The United States, Italy and Spain were the sources of the acute and convalescent COVID-19 samples. The cDNA or gDNA used as material had been derived from T cells, B-cell-depleted T cells, or PBMCs.

Original analysis: Amplification from reference gene primers served as the basis for estimated nucleated cell counts. Clones were sequenced by immunoSEQ multiplex PCR, and TCRdb holds only the in-frame ones, with some missing. V and J calls and clone size follow that table, whereas D and trimming were derived from the DNA. The sample yields around 60,000 clones, about 82% seen once. The CDR3 extends over 15 amino acids. Germline assignment: CDR1 SGHRS and CDR2 YFSETQ. V was pared by 3 bases and J by 2 bases, with 13 bases between. This chain joins TRBV5-1 and TRBJ2-3; a possible D gene is TRBD2 (5 bases). Sequenced input: peripheral blood. The TCR originated in a man aged 65 to 85 with acute or convalescent COVID-19. The CDR3 loop is CASSSSTGYTDTQYF. The CDR3, as DNA: TGCGCCAGCAGCTCCTCTACGGGGTACACAGATACGCAGTATTTT.